This TCR beta chain was sequenced during a study of T cell responses to AZD1222 COVID-19 vaccine. The study, taken as a whole, reports: Baseline serology detected seropositivity in only a handful of AZD1222 recipients. The study found Spike-specific TCR breadth and depth rose after two AZD1222 doses.

Details on this clone: Its specificity is unknown.

Assay used: immunoSEQ multiplex PCR; TCRdb lists only in-frame clones, some missing. Found here are around 100,000 clones, 90% of them singletons; the top ten hold about 5%. The germline gives CDR1 SGHAT, CDR2 FQNNGV. The CDR3 contains 11 residues. The V end lost 8 bases, the J end lost 4 bases, and 6 bases lay between the germline ends. This specimen was peripheral blood, taken on day 0 of AZD1222 vaccination. This sequence was found in an adult in good health. V usage is TRBV11-2 and J usage is TRBJ2-1; D possibly corresponds to TRBD2 (5 bases). For the CDR3, the DNA is TGTGCCAGCGGAGGATACAATGAGCAGTTCTTC. Translated, it gives CASGGYNEQFF.